These T cell receptor beta chains were read from a single sample in a study of blood T cell repertoires in COVID-19. Here immunoSEQ multiplex PCR was the method, and the copy in TCRdb shows in-frame clones only, minus some. The sample has fewer than 200,000 clones, approximately 90% seen once; the top ten hold around an eighth. The sequencing sample was made of peripheral blood. The receptor set was obtained from a woman aged 70-85 years with COVID-19, enrolled during active disease. Both conserved end residues are part of each CDR3. A D gene is named only where the DNA matches it firmly. Part of the rows lack a size; the others show once, few, many or a class for expanded clones.

V,size,D,J,CDR3,DNA
TRBV27,NA,TRBD1,TRBJ1-3,CASSYGTAHPGNTIYF,TGTGCCAGCAGTTACGGGACAGCTCATCCGGGAAACACCATATATTTT
TRBV5-1,NA,NA,TRBJ2-7,CASSLAGTGEQYF,TGCGCCAGCAGCTTGGCGGGAACGGGCGAGCAGTACTTC
TRBV11-2,NA,TRBD1,TRBJ1-2,CASSLQAQGYYGYTF,TGTGCCAGCAGCTTGCAGGCACAGGGGTACTATGGCTACACCTTC
TRBV23-1,NA,NA,TRBJ2-7,CASSQCRGQVSSYEQYF,TGCGCCAGCAGTCAATGCAGGGGCCAGGTCAGCTCCTACGAGCAGTACTTC
TRBV28,once,NA,TRBJ1-2,CASSLPGYGYTF,TGTGCCAGCAGCCTCCCAGGATATGGCTACACCTTC
TRBV30,NA,TRBD1,TRBJ1-6,CAWSTFSQGLGSPLHF,TGTGCCTGGAGTACGTTCTCACAGGGGCTAGGATCACCCCTCCACTTT
TRBV18,NA,NA,TRBJ1-1,CASSPPNRDNTEAFF,TGTGCCAGCTCACCACCTAACAGGGATAACACTGAAGCTTTCTTT
TRBV6-2/TRBV6-3,NA,NA,TRBJ2-5,CASSYVGATQETQYF,TGTGCCAGCAGTTACGTGGGAGCAACCCAAGAGACCCAGTACTTC
TRBV9,NA,NA,TRBJ2-7,CASSPSLGSSYEQYF,TGTGCCAGCAGCCCCTCGCTAGGGAGCTCCTACGAGCAGTACTTC
TRBV21-1,NA,NA,TRBJ1-2,CASSKGVWNYGYTF,TGTGCCAGCAGCAAGGGCGTTTGGAACTATGGCTACACCTTC
TRBV9,NA,TRBD1,TRBJ1-6,CASSETGTGLTPLHF,TGTGCCAGCAGCGAAACCGGGACAGGGTTGACACCCCTCCACTTT
TRBV18,once,TRBD1,TRBJ1-6,CASSLGTSYGTGYNSPLHF,TGTGCCAGCTCACTGGGAACCTCGTACGGGACAGGGTATAATTCACCCCTCCACTTT
TRBV5-1,NA,TRBD1,TRBJ1-1,CASSIDRDYTTFF,TGCGCCAGCAGCATTGACAGGGATTATACAACTTTCTTT
TRBV5-1,NA,NA,TRBJ2-2,CASRALAADTGELFF,TGCGCCAGCAGAGCGCTAGCCGCAGACACCGGGGAGCTGTTTTTT
TRBV5-4,few,TRBD1,TRBJ2-7,CASSSGQGLYEQYF,TGTGCCAGCAGCTCGGGACAGGGATTGTACGAGCAGTACTTC
TRBV11-3,NA,TRBD2,TRBJ2-1,CASSQGRVSNEQFF,TGTGCCAGCAGCCAAGGGAGGGTTAGCAATGAGCAGTTCTTC
TRBV30,NA,NA,TRBJ2-2,CAWSVRGYSGELFF,TGTGCCTGGAGTGTACGAGGGTATTCCGGGGAGCTGTTTTTT
TRBV6-2/TRBV6-3,few,TRBD2,TRBJ2-5,CASSSGGETQYF,TGTGCCAGCAGTTCGGGAGGGGAGACCCAGTACTTC
TRBV19,NA,NA,TRBJ1-3,CASSSTGSAGNTIYF,TGTGCCAGTAGTTCTACAGGTTCAGCTGGAAACACCATATATTTT
TRBV30,NA,TRBD1,TRBJ1-1,CAWSGGRSTEAFF,TGTGCCTGGTCAGGGGGCCGGAGCACTGAAGCTTTCTTT
TRBV5-4,NA,TRBD1,TRBJ2-4,CASSSPGQGLLAKNIQYF,TGTGCCAGCAGCTCTCCGGGACAGGGACTCCTAGCCAAAAACATTCAGTACTTC
TRBV6-5,few,NA,TRBJ1-6,CASSMARENSPLHF,TGTGCCAGCAGTATGGCGAGGGAGAATTCACCCCTCCACTTT
TRBV7-9,NA,TRBD2,TRBJ2-1,CASSTGLAGWYYNEQFF,TGTGCCAGCAGCACCGGACTAGCGGGATGGTACTACAATGAGCAGTTCTTC
TRBV2,once,NA,TRBJ2-2,CASSAQGVLNTGELFF,TGTGCCAGCAGTGCACAGGGCGTACTAAACACCGGGGAGCTGTTTTTT
TRBV15,NA,NA,TRBJ2-6,CATSRDRGGANVLTF,TGTGCCACCAGCAGGGACAGAGGTGGGGCCAACGTCCTGACTTTC
TRBV19,NA,NA,TRBJ2-1,CASRTDSPPYNEQFF,TGTGCCAGTCGTACCGATAGCCCGCCCTACAATGAGCAGTTCTTC
TRBV7-2,NA,NA,TRBJ1-3,CASSLDPSSGNTIYF,TGTGCCAGCAGCTTAGATCCCAGCTCTGGAAACACCATATATTTT
TRBV6-5,NA,NA,TRBJ2-7,CASSRNGQLTYEQYF,TGTGCCAGCAGTCGTAACGGACAGTTAACCTACGAGCAGTACTTC
TRBV20-1,NA,TRBD1,TRBJ1-6,CSASRQGNSPLHF,TGCAGTGCTAGTCGACAGGGGAATTCACCCCTCCACTTT
TRBV3-1/TRBV3-2,NA,NA,TRBJ1-5,CASSLDIRRNQPQHF,TGTGCCAGCAGCTTGGACATTCGCCGCAATCAGCCCCAGCATTTT
TRBV7-9,NA,NA,TRBJ1-2,CASSPQVSGYGYTF,TGTGCCAGCAGCCCCCAAGTCTCGGGTTACGGCTACACCTTC
TRBV7-2,NA,NA,TRBJ2-7,CASSLDGGEQYF,TGTGCCAGCAGCTTAGACGGGGGCGAGCAGTACTTC
TRBV4-2,NA,NA,TRBJ2-5,CASSQAGTRVQETQYF,TGTGCCAGCAGCCAAGCCGGGACAAGGGTTCAAGAGACCCAGTACTTC
TRBV28,NA,TRBD2,TRBJ2-7,CASKVGLAVYEQYF,TGTGCCAGCAAGGTAGGACTAGCGGTTTACGAGCAGTACTTC
TRBV19,NA,TRBD2,TRBJ2-7,CASAVTGGREQYF,TGTGCCAGTGCAGTAACGGGAGGAAGAGAGCAGTACTTC
TRBV19,once,TRBD1,TRBJ2-2,CASSLRGRSVGELFF,TGTGCCAGTAGCCTCAGGGGGCGATCGGTCGGGGAGCTGTTTTTT
TRBV3-1/TRBV3-2,few,NA,TRBJ1-5,CASSQGTGKVANQPQHF,TGTGCCAGCAGCCAAGGTACAGGGAAAGTAGCCAATCAGCCCCAGCATTTT
TRBV3-1/TRBV3-2,NA,NA,TRBJ2-3,CASSQDRDTQYF,TGTGCCAGCAGCCAAGACCGAGATACGCAGTATTTT
TRBV30,NA,TRBD1,TRBJ2-1,CACRDRFNEQFF,TGTGCCTGCCGGGACAGATTCAATGAGCAGTTCTTC
TRBV10-3,NA,TRBD1,TRBJ1-3,CAIGGQGAENTIYF,TGTGCCATCGGCGGACAGGGAGCCGAAAACACCATATATTTT
TRBV18,NA,NA,TRBJ1-2,CASSRERQIYGYTF,TGTGCCAGCTCACGAGAGCGACAGATCTATGGCTACACCTTC
TRBV5-1,NA,NA,TRBJ1-1,CASSLADTESTEAFF,TGCGCCAGCAGCTTGGCCGATACGGAGAGCACTGAAGCTTTCTTT
TRBV29-1,NA,TRBD2,TRBJ2-1,CSVETSGSSSTYNEQFF,TGCAGCGTTGAGACTAGCGGGAGTTCGTCAACCTACAATGAGCAGTTCTTC
TRBV19,NA,NA,TRBJ2-7,CASSSGRTTGEQYF,TGTGCCAGTAGTAGCGGGCGGACCACTGGCGAGCAGTACTTC
TRBV6-6,NA,TRBD1,TRBJ1-5,CASSTRDRGSNQPQHF,TGTGCCAGCAGTACCCGGGACAGGGGTAGCAATCAGCCCCAGCATTTT
TRBV4-3,NA,NA,TRBJ1-6,CASSQGDGGSLHF,TGCGCCAGCAGCCAGGGGGACGGGGGGTCCCTCCACTTT
TRBV5-1,NA,NA,TRBJ2-6,CASSLGTYRSGANVLTF,TGCGCCAGCAGCCTCGGGACATACAGATCTGGGGCCAACGTCCTGACTTTC
TRBV10-3,NA,TRBD1,TRBJ1-3,CAIGGQGNSGNTIYF,TGTGCCATCGGAGGACAGGGTAATTCTGGAAACACCATATATTTT
TRBV28,once,TRBD2,TRBJ2-7,CASRLTSNYEQYF,TGTGCCAGCAGGTTGACTAGCAACTACGAGCAGTACTTC